Below, 29 T cell receptor beta chains from the same sample are listed, as sequenced in a study of blood T cell repertoires in COVID-19. Repertoires were generated with immunoSEQ multiplex PCR, while TCRdb's copy carries only in-frame clones and drops some. The sample records around 190,000 clones, 88% being singletons. The sequenced material came from PBMCs or T cells enriched from blood (not recorded which). Receptors originate from a woman aged 18-29 years who had recovered from COVID-19.

The sample holds one count of this clone. The chain combines TRBV19 with TRBJ2-2; 7 positions agree with TRBD1. CDR1 is LNHDA and CDR2 is SQIVND in the germline V gene (reference sequence). The CDR3 has 17 residues. V lost 2 bases, J lost 0 bases, and 6 bases stayed unmatched. The CDR3 bases are TGTGCCAGTAGTATATCCTGGACAGGCGCGAACACCGGGGAGCTGTTTTTT. Translation gives CASSISWTGANTGELFF.

This clone was observed a single time. CDR3 in amino acids: CASSSQGATEAFF. CDR3 DNA sequence: TGTGCCAGCAGTTCACAGGGAGCCACTGAAGCTTTCTTT. The chain employs TRBV12-3 or TRBV12-4 and TRBJ1-1; D is possibly TRBD1 (6 bases). The CDR3 runs 13 residues. V dropped 4 bases and J dropped 4 bases, with 10 bases sitting between them.

This clone occurred once. The chain uses TRBV28 and TRBJ1-2; D is unclear. This CDR3 spans 14 amino acids. Germline V gene sequence: CDR1 MDHEN, CDR2 SYDVKM. V was clipped by 3 bases and J by 8 bases, with 16 bases between them. This CDR3 is CASSFGPAEGGYTF. In DNA, the CDR3 is TGTGCCAGCAGTTTCGGGCCCGCGGAGGGCGGCTACACCTTC.

The chain couples TRBV18 to TRBJ1-5; unclear D gene. Trimming left V 4 bases short and J 2 bases short, with 12 bases between. The CDR3 totals 15 residues. CDR1 is KGHSH, CDR2 LQKENI, per germline. CDR3 region: CASSLGASGNQPQHF. The CDR3 coding sequence is TGTGCCAGCTCACTGGGCGCATCGGGCAATCAGCCCCAGCATTTT.

V gene TRBV24-1 combines with J gene TRBJ1-2, with TRBD1 matching over 7 bases. Germline V gene lookup returns CDR1 KGHDR and CDR2 SFDVKD. CDR3 size: 14 residues. The V gene end was trimmed by 3 bases and the J gene end by 8 bases; junction bases not matched to a gene: 8. CDR3 bases: TGTGCCACCAGTGATGGCACAGGGGAACGAGGCTACACCTTC. It encodes CATSDGTGERGYTF.

This clone was seen a single time. The chain recombines TRBV6-1 with TRBJ1-3, with 7 bases identical to TRBD1. This CDR3 has 18 amino acids. After removal of 0 bases from V and 0 bases from J, the junction contained 8 bases not matched to a gene. Looked up from germline, CDR1 is MNHNS and CDR2 is SASEGT. The CDR3 DNA reads TGTGCCAGCAGTGAAGCGCTTGCGTGGGACAGCTCTGGAAACACCATATATTTT. Protein sequence: CASSEALAWDSSGNTIYF.

The rearrangement joins TRBV12-3 or TRBV12-4 to TRBJ1-5, with D possibly TRBD1 on 5 matching bases. V gave up 6 bases and J gave up 5 bases, with 11 bases separating them. This CDR3 has 13 residues. The chain's CDR3 is CASSLTGDQPQHF. The CDR3 DNA follows: TGTGCCAGCAGCCTCACGGGGGATCAGCCCCAGCATTTT.

The CDR3 spells CASSDTGVSYEQYF. As DNA, the CDR3 is TGTGCCAGCAGCGATACAGGGGTCTCCTACGAGCAGTACTTC. The chain couples TRBV2 to TRBJ2-7, with 7 bases lining up with TRBD1. With 6 bases clipped from V and 0 bases from J, the junction kept 5 bases outside the gene matches. Germline V lookup: CDR1 SNHLY, CDR2 FYNNEI. The CDR3 is made up of 14 amino acids.

The chain is built from TRBV10-3 and TRBJ2-7; 8 nucleotides agree with TRBD1. CDR1 and CDR2 from the germline V gene are ENHRY and SYGVKD. There are 15 residues in the CDR3. V was clipped by 4 bases and J by 0 bases; unmatched bases: 5. The CDR3 DNA follows: TGTGCCATCAGTGGACAGGGGCTGAGCTCCTACGAGCAGTACTTC. Residues: CAISGQGLSSYEQYF.

The chain combines TRBV19 with TRBJ2-1, with 8 bases lining up with TRBD1. With 5 bases clipped from V and 2 bases from J, the junction kept 11 bases outside the gene matches. The CDR3 covers 17 residues. Germline assignment: CDR1 LNHDA and CDR2 SQIVND (reference sequence). CDR3 sequence: CASSVGTGAAAYNEQFF. In nucleotides, the CDR3 is TGTGCCAGTAGTGTCGGGACAGGAGCCGCCGCCTACAATGAGCAGTTCTTC.

The V gene is TRBV5-6, the J gene TRBJ2-5; D perhaps matches TRBD1 (5 bases). The germline V gene has CDR1 SGHDT and CDR2 YYEEEE. Trimming left V 1 base short and J 2 bases short, with 9 bases between. The CDR3 extends over 14 amino acids. The CDR3 loop reads CASSLSTVQETQYF. Written as DNA, the CDR3 is TGTGCCAGCAGCTTGTCGACAGTACAAGAGACCCAGTACTTC.

This clone was picked up one time. The rearrangement uses TRBV12-3 or TRBV12-4 and TRBJ1-1, with 7 nucleotides matching TRBD1. V trimming: 7 bases; J trimming: 11 bases; junction bases outside the gene matches: 13. The CDR3 has 13 amino acids. The CDR3 DNA reads as TGTGCCAGCACCCTCACAGGGGTCGTGGATGCTTTCTTT. This codes for CASTLTGVVDAFF.

The chain carries TRBV4-2 and TRBJ2-5; 7 nucleotides align to TRBD1. The CDR3 covers 14 residues. CDR1 LGHNA and CDR2 YNFKEQ come from the germline V gene. V gave up 4 bases and J gave up 1 base; unmatched junction bases: 3. CDR3 residues: CASSRDSSQETQYF. The CDR3 nucleotides read TGTGCCAGCAGCCGGGACAGCAGCCAAGAGACCCAGTACTTC.

V usage is TRBV27 and J usage is TRBJ2-1; the match to TRBD2 covers 7 bases. The CDR3 has 14 residues. CDR1 and CDR2 from the germline V gene are MNHEY and SMNVEV (reference sequence). V shed 8 bases and J 0 bases; nucleotides not matched to a gene: 4. The CDR3 loop is CASGGTTSYNEQFF. The DNA of the CDR3 is TGTGCCAGCGGCGGGACTACCTCCTACAATGAGCAGTTCTTC.

The V and J genes are TRBV7-3 and TRBJ2-1; 16 bases are a match to TRBD2. The V segment lost 5 bases and the J segment 7 bases; nucleotides outside the gene matches: 5. Germline lookup yields CDR1 SGHTA and CDR2 FQGTGA. The CDR3 spans 16 residues. The CDR3, as DNA: TGTGCCAGCAGCCGTCCGGGACTAGCGGGAGGGAATGAGCAGTTCTTC. It translates to CASSRPGLAGGNEQFF.

The chain combines TRBV7-9 with TRBJ2-1; D gene uncertain. V was cut by 6 bases and J by 12 bases, with 9 bases left in between. From germline, CDR1 is SEHNR and CDR2 FQNEAQ (reference sequence). The CDR3 extends over 10 amino acids. Written as DNA, the CDR3 is TGTGCCAGCAGTCCCGAGTGGCAGTTCTTC. Translated: CASSPEWQFF. The full variable domain, completed using reference TRBV7-9 and TRBJ2-1, is DTGVSQNPRHKITKRGQNVTFRCDPISEHNRLYWYRQTLGQGPEFLTYFQNEAQLEKSRLLSDRFSAERPKGSFSTLEIQRTEQGDSAMYLCASSPEWQFFGPGTRLTVL.

The V call is TRBV15, the J call TRBJ1-2; D perhaps matches TRBD1 (6 bases). CDR3 length: 15 residues. The ends were cut back, 3 bases at V and 4 bases at J, with 15 bases in the middle. In germline, CDR1 is LNHNV, CDR2 YYDKDF (reference sequence). Written as DNA, the CDR3 is TGTGCCACCAGCAGGTTGGCAGGGGCCGGCTATGGCTACACCTTC. Its protein product is CATSRLAGAGYGYTF.

The chain uses TRBV7-9 and TRBJ2-2, with D tentatively TRBD1 (6 bases). This CDR3 comprises 18 residues. The germline V gene encodes CDR1 SEHNR and CDR2 FQNEAQ (reference sequence). The V gene lost 2 bases and the J gene lost 2 bases, with 18 bases spanning the gap. This CDR3 reads CASSLRVGAKPNTGELFF. For the CDR3, the DNA is TGTGCCAGCAGCTTACGGGTGGGGGCAAAGCCTAACACCGGGGAGCTGTTTTTT.

Comments on this clone: Relative to the germline gene, one junction end is altered; a read error may explain this. J is TRBJ1-2 and V is TRBV7-9; possible D gene TRBD1, 5 bases. CDR3 length: 12 amino acids. The germline CDR1 and CDR2 sequences are SEHNR and FQNEAQ (reference sequence). For the CDR3, the DNA is TGTGCCAGCAGCTTGCCCAACAAAAAACAGGACTTC. It codes for CASSLPNKKQDF.

The chain links TRBV30 to TRBJ1-6, with D tentatively TRBD1 (5 bases). V dropped 0 bases and J dropped 11 bases, with 17 bases sitting between them. The CDR3 runs 15 residues. CDR1 and CDR2 (germline): GTSNPN, SVGIG (reference sequence). CDR3 DNA sequence: TGTGCCTGGAGTGTACGGGGCCCACCGGGGGCACCCCTCCACTTT. As protein: CAWSVRGPPGAPLHF.

The rearrangement uses TRBV11-3 and TRBJ2-5; TRBD1 agrees at 9 bases. J gave up 5 bases and V 5 bases, and 12 bases lay outside the gene matches. The CDR3 extends over 16 amino acids. Germline CDR1 is SGHNT and CDR2 is YENEEA. This CDR3 is CASSRRTGDVPETQYF. CDR3 nucleotides: TGTGCCAGCAGCCGCCGGACAGGGGATGTACCGGAGACCCAGTACTTC.

This chain links TRBV18 with TRBJ2-5; TRBD1 agrees at 7 bases. The CDR3 is made up of 15 amino acids. After removal of 4 bases from V and 2 bases from J, the junction contained 7 bases not matched to a gene. Per the germline V gene, CDR1 is KGHSH and CDR2 is LQKENI. The CDR3 nucleotides are TGTGCCAGCTCACTCGGACAGGCGCAACAAGAGACCCAGTACTTC. It yields the protein CASSLGQAQQETQYF. Complete variable domain (other parts from reference TRBV18 and TRBJ2-5): NAGVMQNPRHLVRRRGQEARLRCSPMKGHSHVYWYRQLPEEGLKFMVYLQKENIIDESGMPKERFSAEFPKEGPSILRIQQVVRGDSAAYFCASSLGQAQQETQYFGPGTRLLVL.

Here the CDR3 reads CASSRATGEQEQFF. For the CDR3, the DNA is TGCGCCAGCAGTCGTGCGACAGGGGAGCAAGAGCAGTTCTTC. V and J are TRBV23-1 and TRBJ2-1; 8 nucleotides agree with TRBD1. TRBV23-1 is designated an ORF whose function remains uncertain. The CDR3 contains 14 residues. J gave up 10 bases and V 4 bases, and 9 bases lay outside the gene matches.

This clone appeared once. The chain has TRBV5-4 and TRBJ1-6; no clear D. CDR1 is SGHNT, CDR2 YYREEE, per germline (reference sequence). The V and J ends lost 0 bases and 8 bases respectively, with 12 bases between them. The length of the CDR3 is 15 residues. DNA for the CDR3: TGTGCCAGCAGCTTGGGGGCACCAGAAGATTCACCCCTCCACTTT. Its protein product is CASSLGAPEDSPLHF.

The gene calls are TRBV12-3 or TRBV12-4 and TRBJ1-1, with D maybe TRBD1 (5 bases). V was cut by 4 bases and J by 6 bases, with 6 bases left in between. The CDR3 is made up of 11 amino acids. The CDR3 region has the DNA TGTGCCAGCAGTTGGGGGGCTGAAGCTTTCTTT. As protein: CASSWGAEAFF.

The CDR3 spells CASRTGHPYNEQFF. The CDR3, as DNA: TGTGCCAGCAGGACGGGACATCCCTACAATGAGCAGTTCTTC. This chain connects TRBV6-6 to TRBJ2-1; the D gene is possibly TRBD1 (6 bases). This CDR3 has 14 amino acids. V dropped 6 bases and J dropped 2 bases, with 11 bases sitting between them. Germline CDR1 reads MNHNY; CDR2 reads SVGAGI (reference sequence).

This clone was seen a few times. The CDR3 reads CSVVQGLNTEAFF. DNA for the CDR3: TGCAGCGTGGTGCAGGGCTTGAACACTGAAGCTTTCTTT. The chain uses TRBV29-1 and TRBJ1-1, with a possible D match to TRBD1 (5 bases). The ends were cut back, 6 bases at V and 0 bases at J, with 11 bases in the middle. The CDR3 contains 13 residues. The V gene's germline CDR1 is SQVTM and CDR2 ANQGSEA.

This clone was found a few times. The V call is TRBV20-1, the J call TRBJ1-1; the D gene is possibly TRBD1 (5 bases). Germline V gene lookup returns CDR1 DFQATT and CDR2 SNEGSKA (reference sequence). This CDR3 contains 14 residues. The germline V and J ends were trimmed by 3 bases and 4 bases, with 15 bases remaining between them. CDR3 nucleotides: TGCAGTGCTAGTAAGGAGGGACTCGGCACTGAAGCTTTCTTT. It specifies CSASKEGLGTEAFF.

The genes are TRBV4-1 and TRBJ1-5, with 9 bases fitting TRBD1. With 0 bases clipped from V and 5 bases from J, the junction kept 2 bases outside the gene matches. In germline, CDR1 is MGHRA, CDR2 YSYEKL. This CDR3 contains 15 residues. The CDR3 sequence is CASSQEGQGDQPQHF. CDR3 nucleotide sequence: TGCGCCAGCAGCCAAGAGGGACAGGGAGATCAGCCCCAGCATTTT.